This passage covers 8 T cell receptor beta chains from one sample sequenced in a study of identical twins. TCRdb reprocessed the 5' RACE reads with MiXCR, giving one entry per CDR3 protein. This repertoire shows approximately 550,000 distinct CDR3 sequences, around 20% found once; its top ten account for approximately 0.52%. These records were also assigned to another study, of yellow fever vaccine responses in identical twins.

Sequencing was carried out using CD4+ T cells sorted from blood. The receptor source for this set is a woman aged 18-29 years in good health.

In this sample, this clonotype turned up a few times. This CDR3 is CASSGGNTGELFF. The CDR3 DNA follows: TGCGCCAGCAGCGGAGGGAACACCGGGGAGCTGTTTTTT. The chain couples TRBV5-1 to TRBJ2-2; D is possibly TRBD2 (5 bases). Trimming took off 4 bases at V and 1 base at J, with 5 bases between the two ends. The CDR3 has 13 amino acids. The germline V gene encodes CDR1 SGHRS and CDR2 YFSETQ. The complete variable domain, with remaining parts taken from reference TRBV5-1 and TRBJ2-2, reads KAGVTQTPRYLIKTRGQQVTLSCSPISGHRSVSWYQQTPGQGLQFLFEYFSETQRNKGNFPGRFSGRQFSNSRSEMNVSTLELGDSALYLCASSGGNTGELFFGEGSRLTVL.

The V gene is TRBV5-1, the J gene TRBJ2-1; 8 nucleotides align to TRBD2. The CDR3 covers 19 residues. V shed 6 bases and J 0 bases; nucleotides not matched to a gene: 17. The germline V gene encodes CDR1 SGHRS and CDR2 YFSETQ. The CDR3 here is CASTPPQRGTLSSYNEQFF. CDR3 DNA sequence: TGCGCCAGCACTCCCCCCCAGCGGGGGACTCTGAGCTCCTACAATGAGCAGTTCTTC.

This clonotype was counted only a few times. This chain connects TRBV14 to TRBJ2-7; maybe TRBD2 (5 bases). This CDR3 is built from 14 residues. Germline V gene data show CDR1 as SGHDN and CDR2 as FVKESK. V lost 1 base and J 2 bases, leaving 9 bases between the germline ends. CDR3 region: CASSQVGGPYEQYV. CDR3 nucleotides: TGTGCCAGCAGCCAAGTAGGAGGCCCCTACGAGCAGTACGTC.

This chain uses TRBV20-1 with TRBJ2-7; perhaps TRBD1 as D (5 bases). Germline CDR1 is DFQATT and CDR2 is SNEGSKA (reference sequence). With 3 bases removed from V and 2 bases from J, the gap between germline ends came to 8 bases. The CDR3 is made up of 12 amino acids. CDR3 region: CSASAGTYEQYV. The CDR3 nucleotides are TGCAGTGCTAGCGCAGGGACCTACGAGCAGTACGTC.

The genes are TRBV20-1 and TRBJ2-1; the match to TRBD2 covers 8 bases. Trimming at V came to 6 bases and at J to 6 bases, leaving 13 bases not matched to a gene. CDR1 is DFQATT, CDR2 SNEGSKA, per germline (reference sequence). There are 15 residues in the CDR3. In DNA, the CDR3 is TGCAGTGCGGGAGCGGGAGACCCTAGGCGCAATGAGCAGTTCTTC. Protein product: CSAGAGDPRRNEQFF.

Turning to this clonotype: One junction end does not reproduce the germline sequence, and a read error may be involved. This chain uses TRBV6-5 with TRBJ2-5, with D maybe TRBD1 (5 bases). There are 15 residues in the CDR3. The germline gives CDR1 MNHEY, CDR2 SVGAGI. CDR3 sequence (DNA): TGTGCCAGTAGTTACCCCGGGCAGGGAAAAGAGACCCAGTACTTC. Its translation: CASSYPGQGKETQYF.

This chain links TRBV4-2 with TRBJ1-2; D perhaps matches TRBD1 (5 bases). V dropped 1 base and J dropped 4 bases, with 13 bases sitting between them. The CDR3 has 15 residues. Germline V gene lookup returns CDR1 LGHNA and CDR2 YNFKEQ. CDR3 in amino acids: CASSQGLGAPYGYTF. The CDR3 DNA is TGTGCCAGCAGCCAAGGGCTCGGGGCCCCCTATGGCTACACCTTC.

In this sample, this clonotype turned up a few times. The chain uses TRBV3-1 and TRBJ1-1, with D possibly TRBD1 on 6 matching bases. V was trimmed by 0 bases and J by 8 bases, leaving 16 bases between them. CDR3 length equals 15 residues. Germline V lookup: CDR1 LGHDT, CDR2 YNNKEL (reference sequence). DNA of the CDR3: TGTGCCAGCAGCCAAGAAGGGAACAGGGTTTCAGAAGCTTTCTTT. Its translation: CASSQEGNRVSEAFF.